This TCR beta chain comes out of a study of blood T cell repertoires in COVID-19 (dated by TCRdb to 2019 to 2021). Regarding the research as a whole: Collaborator samples came from the United States, Italy and Spain and covered acute and convalescent phases of COVID-19. The prospective study material was composed of cDNA or gDNA derived from T cells, B-cell-depleted T cells, or PBMCs. Where available, HLA class I and class II types were obtained from metadata supplied by the sample provider rather than from assay-based typing. Samples were obtained from the ongoing ImmuneRACE study (first 160 participants) and from over 1,000 subjects provided by 6 global collaborators. Nearly every sample came with metadata listing a de-identified subject ID, COVID-19 status, age in years and sex. The dataset comprised deeply sampled blood TCRbeta repertoires from subjects exposed to, actively infected with, or recovered from COVID-19. The repertoires were released in a freely available public database intended as a resource for research on the immune response to SARS-CoV-2.

Collaborating institutions collected whole blood in K2EDTA tubes following their own protocols. For TCRbeta analysis, collaborators shipped samples in one of three forms: frozen whole blood, isolated PBMCs, or DNA extracted from either of those sample types. The immunoSEQ Assay, a bias-controlled multiplex PCR, was used to amplify TCRbeta CDR3 regions from genomic DNA. The authors' analysis ran thus. Nucleated cell counts per sample were estimated from amplification of reference gene primers within the assay. To quantify the absolute abundance of each unique TCRbeta CDR3 rearrangement, sequence reads were collapsed and filtered. For each sample, productive Simpson clonality was calculated by taking the square root of Simpson's diversity index across productive rearrangements. The source is immuneACCESS, and TCRdb retained only in-frame sequences with V and J called. Part of the clones is not carried over; for the studies checked, unresolved V genes explain less than half of this, and the remainder is unexplained. V and J calls and clone size follow that table, whereas D and trimming were derived from the DNA. The sample table records about 130,000 clones; roughly three quarters of these occur just once. The ten largest clones capture around 2% of the sample.

In the case of this clone: This clone's antigen is unknown. No much larger clonotype is one base removed from it; base qualities were not supplied.

Results and caveats for the whole study, not just this receptor: Clinical and demographic metadata were provided uncurated, with the amount varying by source and participant.

The germline V gene supplies CDR1 ENHRY and CDR2 SYGVKD. The CDR3 numbers 14 residues from cysteine through phenylalanine. Left in the record is the CDR3 DNA by itself, 42 bases read in frame from the first base. Relative to germline, V is missing 9 bases and J is missing 5 bases, with 2 bases of the junction outside any gene match. The sequence links TRBV10-3 to TRBJ2-3; TRBD2 fits 16 bases in the junction. This TCR was sampled from a woman aged 70 to 79 with acute or convalescent COVID-19. Specimen: peripheral blood. The CDR3 sequence is CAIGTSGGGDTQYF. The DNA is as follows: TGTGCCATTGGGACTAGCGGGGGGGGAGATACGCAGTATTTT.